These T cell receptor beta chains were read from a single sample in a study of blood T cell repertoires in COVID-19. Sequencing was performed with immunoSEQ multiplex PCR; in TCRdb, only in-frame clones are kept and a portion is missing. The sample yields 70,000 to 95,000 clones, around four fifths seen once. Sequencing was done on a sample of peripheral blood. Receptors were obtained from a human donor in a cohort sampled during active COVID-19. The CDR3 runs from the conserved cysteine through the conserved F or W. A D gene is named only where the DNA matches it firmly. The size entry is marked missing in some rows and otherwise reads once, few, many or a size class.

CDR3 DNA,CDR3 protein,clone size,V gene,D gene,J gene
TGTGCCAGCTCTACTTCAGGGTCTGGGAACTATGGCTACACCTTC,CASSTSGSGNYGYTF,-,TRBV18,-,TRBJ1-2
TGCAGCTCCGATCAGCCCCAGCATTTT,CSSDQPQHF,-,TRBV29-1,-,TRBJ1-5
TGTGCCACCAGCAGAGGTGGCGGGAGGGTCTACAATGAGCAGTTCTTC,CATSRGGGRVYNEQFF,-,TRBV15,TRBD2,TRBJ2-1
TGTGCCCAAGCCCCGGGACACAACCTCAGGGGATCGGGCTACACCTTC,CAQAPGHNLRGSGYTF,-,TRBV30,-,TRBJ1-2
TGTGCCAGCAGTGAAGCGAAGCGGGGGGTCGAAGAGACCCAGTACTTC,CASSEAKRGVEETQYF,few,TRBV6-1,TRBD2,TRBJ2-5
TGTGCCAGCAGCCAAGGGGGAGATACGCAGTATTTT,CASSQGGDTQYF,-,TRBV7-8,-,TRBJ2-3
TGTGCCAGCAGCTTAGATTCAGGGGGCGCGGCTGGCTACACCTTC,CASSLDSGGAAGYTF,-,TRBV7-8,TRBD1,TRBJ1-2
TGTGCCAGCAATCTTGGACAGGGGAGCAACGAGCAGTACTTC,CASNLGQGSNEQYF,few,TRBV2,TRBD1,TRBJ2-7
TGTGCCAGCTCACCACCAAGCGCAGGGGCAGATACGCAGTATTTT,CASSPPSAGADTQYF,-,TRBV18,-,TRBJ2-3
TGTGCCAGTAGGGTGGGACAGACGACCGATGGCTACACCTTC,CASRVGQTTDGYTF,-,TRBV19,TRBD1,TRBJ1-2
TGTGCCAGCTCACCTTTGGGACGGGACAGGGACCAAGAGACCCAGTACTTC,CASSPLGRDRDQETQYF,-,TRBV18,TRBD1,TRBJ2-5
TGCGCCAGCAGCCCATCCGGGACAGGGATTCAGGGCTACACCTTC,CASSPSGTGIQGYTF,-,TRBV5-1,TRBD1,TRBJ1-2
TGTGCCAGCAGTTATCTAGACAGGACTAATGAGCAGTTCTTC,CASSYLDRTNEQFF,-,TRBV6-2/TRBV6-3,-,TRBJ2-1
TGTGCCAGCAGTTTCACCTGGGACAGTGAAAAACTGTTTTTT,CASSFTWDSEKLFF,few,TRBV28,TRBD1,TRBJ1-4
TGTGCCAGCAGCCTACAGGGGCCCCTAGATTCACCCCTCCACTTT,CASSLQGPLDSPLHF,-,TRBV6-5,TRBD1,TRBJ1-6
TGTGCCAGCAGCAAATGGAAAAAATCAGCGGGAACCGCGGAGCTGTTTTTT,CASSKWKKSAGTAELFF,-,TRBV21-1,-,TRBJ2-2
TGTGCCAGCTCACCAGGAGAGAACTATGGCTACACCTTC,CASSPGENYGYTF,-,TRBV18,-,TRBJ1-2
TGCGCCAGCAGAAAAGAGGTATTCGGCGCTGAAGCTTTCTTT,CASRKEVFGAEAFF,-,TRBV10-1,-,TRBJ1-1
TGTGCCAGCAGACCCGGACAGGAAAGCACAGATACGCAGTATTTT,CASRPGQESTDTQYF,few,TRBV7-6,TRBD1,TRBJ2-3
TGTGCCAGCGGACCAGGGGGTCAGCCCCAGCATTTT,CASGPGGQPQHF,once,TRBV7-9,TRBD1,TRBJ1-5
TGTGCCAGCAGCTCCACAGGGGGTTGGACAGATACGCAGTATTTT,CASSSTGGWTDTQYF,-,TRBV5-5,TRBD1,TRBJ2-3
TGTGCCAGCAGTTCGACAGGAAGCGAGCAGTACTTC,CASSSTGSEQYF,-,TRBV6-5,-,TRBJ2-7
TGTGCCAGCAGTGGGAGGAAAGCTTTCTTT,CASSGRKAFF,many,TRBV28,-,TRBJ1-1